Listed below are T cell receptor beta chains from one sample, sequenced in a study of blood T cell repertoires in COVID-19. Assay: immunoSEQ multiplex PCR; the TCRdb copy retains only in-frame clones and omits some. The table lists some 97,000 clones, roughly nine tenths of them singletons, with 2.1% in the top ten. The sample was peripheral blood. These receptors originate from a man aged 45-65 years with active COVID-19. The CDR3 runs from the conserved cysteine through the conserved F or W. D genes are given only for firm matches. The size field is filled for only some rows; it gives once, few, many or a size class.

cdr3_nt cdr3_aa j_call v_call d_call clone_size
TGTGCCAGCAGCACCACGACAGGGAGCTACAATGAGCAGTTCTTC CASSTTTGSYNEQFF TRBJ2-1 TRBV7-7 TRBD1 .
TGCAGTGCTAGTAGCTCTAGCGGGAGGGCGACCGGGGAGCTGTTTTTT CSASSSSGRATGELFF TRBJ2-2 TRBV20-1 TRBD2 .
TGTGCCAGCAGCTCCCCCGGACAGGGTCCAAGGGGGACCCAGTACTTC CASSSPGQGPRGTQYF TRBJ2-5 TRBV7-9 TRBD1 .
TGTGCCAGCAGCTTGCCAGCGGGGAGGAATGAGCAGTTCTTC CASSLPAGRNEQFF TRBJ2-1 TRBV5-4 TRBD2 once
TGTGCCAGCAGCTTAGGACAGGGAGTGTCTAATGAAAAACTGTTTTTT CASSLGQGVSNEKLFF TRBJ1-4 TRBV7-9 TRBD1 .
TGTGCCACCAGTGATTTACAGGGGGCGAGGTATGGCTACACCTTC CATSDLQGARYGYTF TRBJ1-2 TRBV24-1 TRBD1 .
TGTGCCAGCAGTTACTTCAGCGGGACTTCCCAAGAGACCCAGTACTTC CASSYFSGTSQETQYF TRBJ2-5 TRBV6-5 TRBD2 .
TGTGCCAGCAGCCAAATGCCCGGCCAGTTTGCTGGACTAGCGGACAACACCGGGGAGCTGTTTTTT CASSQMPGQFAGLADNTGELFF TRBJ2-2 TRBV3-1/TRBV3-2 TRBD2 .
TGTGCCAGTAGATCCCCCGGACAGGGGGACAATCAGCCCCAGCATTTT CASRSPGQGDNQPQHF TRBJ1-5 TRBV19 TRBD1 .
TGTGCCAGCTCACCGACAGGGCCGAACACTGAAGCTTTCTTT CASSPTGPNTEAFF TRBJ1-1 TRBV18 TRBD1 .
TGTGCCTGGAGTGTACAGCCCGGCACAGATACGCAGTATTTT CAWSVQPGTDTQYF TRBJ2-3 TRBV30 . .